A selection of T cell receptor beta chains follows, all from one sample in a study of blood T cell repertoires in COVID-19. Libraries were prepared by immunoSEQ multiplex PCR; TCRdb keeps only in-frame clonotypes and omits some of them. This repertoire shows about 100,000 clones, 80% found once; its top ten account for around 10%. The sample was peripheral blood. The receptors come from a woman aged 70-85 years with acute or convalescent COVID-19. The CDR3 runs from the conserved cysteine through the conserved F or W. Fields, in order: J gene, V gene, CDR3 protein.

j_call: TRBJ1-4; v_call: TRBV5-5; cdr3_aa: CASSFGRDIGEKLFF
j_call: TRBJ1-1; v_call: TRBV11-2; cdr3_aa: CASSLGLLGTGGEAFF
j_call: TRBJ2-3; v_call: TRBV6-6; cdr3_aa: CASMADFGTDTQYF
j_call: TRBJ2-2; v_call: TRBV7-6; cdr3_aa: CASSPTHGGAANTGELFF
j_call: TRBJ1-6; v_call: TRBV7-7; cdr3_aa: CASSLDRGSPLHF
j_call: TRBJ1-3; v_call: TRBV19; cdr3_aa: CASSEQPSSGNTIYF
j_call: TRBJ1-2; v_call: TRBV27; cdr3_aa: CASSSTRQVIYGYTF
j_call: TRBJ2-5; v_call: TRBV2; cdr3_aa: CASSEDLAETQYF
j_call: TRBJ1-1; v_call: TRBV10-2; cdr3_aa: CASSNRGFDTEAFF
j_call: TRBJ1-2; v_call: TRBV7-2; cdr3_aa: CASSLGAGDGYTF
j_call: TRBJ2-5; v_call: TRBV7-2; cdr3_aa: CASSKQLAGKETQYF